This T cell receptor (beta chain) originates from a study of blood T cell repertoires in COVID-19. As originally analysed: Reference gene primer amplification gave nucleated cell count estimates. Only in-frame clones appear in the TCRdb table, and some are missing; sequencing was by immunoSEQ multiplex PCR. V, J and clone size are taken as reported in that table, and D and trimming were inferred from the DNA itself. Among some 380,000 clones listed, 80% to 90% were seen once. Germline V gene lookup returns CDR1 MNHEY and CDR2 SVGAGI. CDR3 size: 14 residues. V lost 11 bases, J lost 3 bases, and 20 bases lay in between. Assignments of participants to cohorts depended upon their own reported clinical history. Donors in Cohort 3 who had recovered were those with two negative PCRs, healthcare professional clearance, or resolution of their symptoms.

This receptor was obtained from a man aged 25-45 years who had recovered from COVID-19. The rearrangement joins TRBV6-5 to TRBJ2-7; the D gene is possibly TRBD2 (6 bases). Sequencing was done on a sample of PBMCs or T cells enriched from blood (not recorded which). The CDR3 region is CAGRSRGKSYEQYF. In nucleotides, the CDR3 is TGTGCCGGACGGTCCCGGGGGAAAAGCTACGAGCAGTACTTC.